The 7 T cell receptor beta chains reported below all come from one sample, sequenced in a study of blood T cell repertoires in COVID-19 (dated by TCRdb to about 2020). Library method: the immunoSEQ multiplex PCR assay. TCRdb took over this immuneACCESS table, retaining in-frame rearrangements with V and J assigned. Such tables are incomplete; in checked studies, under half of the missing clones stem from an unresolved V gene, and the remainder is unexplained. The table for this sample lists some 70,000 clones; approximately 79% of them were counted only once. The ten largest clones capture roughly a tenth of the sample. Sequencing was done on a sample of peripheral blood. These receptors all come from a woman aged 45-59 years with acute or convalescent COVID-19.

This chain joins TRBV29-1 and TRBJ2-5; TRBD2 matches 7 bases. Trimming at V came to 3 bases and at J to 5 bases, leaving 3 bases not matched to a gene. Germline V gene lookup returns CDR1 SQVTM and CDR2 ANQGSEA. This CDR3 region has 12 residues. The CDR3 is CSVDGRKETQYF. The CDR3 DNA is TGCAGCGTTGACGGGAGGAAGGAGACCCAGTACTTC. The variable domain in full, completed from reference TRBV29-1 and TRBJ2-5, reads SAVISQKPSRDICQRGTSLTIQCQVDSQVTMMFWYRQQPGQSLTLIATANQGSEATYESGFVIDKFPISRPNLTFSTLTVSNMSPEDSSIYLCSVDGRKETQYFGPGTRLLVL.

J is TRBJ2-7 and V is TRBV6-5, with 9 bases matching TRBD2. V dropped 6 bases and J dropped 3; count of bases not matched to a gene: 6. This CDR3 spans 14 amino acids. Germline values: CDR1 MNHEY, CDR2 SVGAGI. CDR3 region: CASRGLAVNYEQYF. The DNA of the CDR3 is TGTGCCAGCAGGGGACTAGCAGTGAACTACGAGCAGTACTTC.

The genes are TRBV10-1 and TRBJ1-1, with 9 nucleotides matching TRBD1. Losses at the gene ends were 6 bases for V and 3 bases for J; bases not matched to a gene: 14. Germline CDR1 reads WNHNN; CDR2 reads SYGVQD (reference sequence). This CDR3 is built from 17 residues. The CDR3 reads CASSGKQGAIGYTEAFF. The CDR3 nucleotides are TGCGCCAGCAGCGGCAAACAGGGGGCCATTGGGTACACTGAAGCTTTCTTT.

The rearrangement joins TRBV27 to TRBJ1-1; no definite D call. Trimming took 0 bases from V and 0 from J, leaving 8 bases between them. The CDR3 is made up of 15 amino acids. CDR1 is MNHEY and CDR2 is SMNVEV in the germline V gene (reference sequence). This CDR3 is CASSLSARMNTEAFF. The CDR3 nucleotides read TGTGCCAGCAGTTTATCAGCCCGCATGAACACTGAAGCTTTCTTT.

This sequence joins TRBV29-1 and TRBJ1-1, with TRBD1 matching over 7 bases. Germline V gene sequence: CDR1 SQVTM, CDR2 ANQGSEA. V lost 1 base to trimming and J lost 6 bases; unmatched junction nucleotides: 5. This CDR3 contains 13 residues. CDR3 sequence (DNA): TGCAGCGTTGAAGCACAGGGGTTCGCTGAAGCTTTCTTT. Its protein product is CSVEAQGFAEAFF.

The chain has TRBV28 and TRBJ1-2, with TRBD1 as a possible D gene (5 bases). Trimming stripped 4 bases from V and 6 bases from J, with 21 bases between. CDR1 is MDHEN, CDR2 SYDVKM, per germline. The CDR3 contains 16 residues. CDR3 in amino acids: CASSSLLRRGAHGYTF. The CDR3 region has the DNA TGTGCCAGCAGTTCGTTGTTGAGAAGGGGCGCCCATGGCTACACCTTC.

This clone was detected a few times. The chain has TRBV2 and TRBJ2-7, with TRBD1 identical over 10 bases. This CDR3 is 14 amino acids long. Trimming took 5 bases from V and 3 from J; bases not matched to a gene: 4. Germline V gene lookup returns CDR1 SNHLY and CDR2 FYNNEI. The CDR3 DNA reads TGTGCCAGCAGTAGGACAGGGGGTTTCTACGAGCAGTACTTC. Its translation: CASSRTGGFYEQYF.